What follows describes a single T cell receptor beta chain. At one boundary the junction diverges from the germline segment, which might be a read error. The PCR employed 60 Vbeta primers together with 13 Jbeta primers. Method: immunoSEQ multiplex PCR; TCRdb's copy keeps in-frame clones and lacks some. This sample has about 59,000 clones, with approximately 80% found just once. The sample belongs to a study of cytomegalovirus exposure and HLA in healthy donors. Germline V gene sequence: CDR1 SGHTS, CDR2 YDEGEE. This CDR3 has 13 amino acids. The sequence was obtained from a human donor in good health. Sequences were obtained from PBMCs. J is TRBJ1-4 and V is TRBV5-8, with no clear D. CDR3 residues: CASSPPARTDAHF. CDR3 DNA sequence: TGTGCCAGCAGCCCTCCCGCTCGCACAGACGCACACTTT.